One sample yielded the 21 T cell receptor beta chains listed below, sequenced in a study of identifying expanded T cells in peripheral blood. Profiling relied on immunoSEQ multiplex PCR, and the TCRdb table lists in-frame clones only, not all of them. The sample includes around 80,000 clones, roughly 90% of them seen just once. Input material: blood. The receptors shown here come from a person aged 18 to 75 in good health.

The chain joins TRBV10-3 to TRBJ2-7; 11 bases map to TRBD1. The CDR3 length is 13 residues. With V trimmed by 6 bases and J by 5 bases, 3 bases remained unmatched. The germline gives CDR1 ENHRY, CDR2 SYGVKD. The CDR3 loop is CAIRAGQGDEQYF. CDR3 coding DNA: TGTGCCATCAGAGCGGGACAGGGGGACGAGCAGTACTTC.

This chain links TRBV7-2 with TRBJ2-5, with no clear D. V was trimmed by 1 base and J by 5 bases, leaving 11 bases between them. The germline CDR1 and CDR2 sequences are SGHTA and FQGNSA. CDR3 length: 14 amino acids. This CDR3 reads CASSLEWTPETQYF. Here the CDR3 DNA reads TGTGCCAGCAGCTTAGAATGGACCCCTGAGACCCAGTACTTC.

The V gene is TRBV5-1, the J gene TRBJ2-7; D unclear. Trimming removed 4 bases from V and 3 bases from J, with 14 bases in between. The CDR3 totals 14 residues. Germline-derived CDR1 and CDR2 are SGHRS and YFSETQ. In DNA form, the CDR3 reads TGCGCCAGCAGCCCCTCTGGGCAGAACTACGAGCAGTACTTC. This gives the protein CASSPSGQNYEQYF.

Comments on this clone: Other DNA sequences within the sample encode an identical CDR3. The chain employs TRBV9 and TRBJ1-1, with unresolved D. The CDR3 consists of 15 residues. V was cut by 0 bases and J by 0 bases, with 9 bases left in between. CDR1 and CDR2 (germline): SGDLS, YYNGEE. The CDR3 sequence: CASSVGVGLNTEAFF. Here the CDR3 DNA reads TGTGCCAGCAGCGTAGGTGTGGGTTTGAACACTGAAGCTTTCTTT.

The DNA for the CDR3 is TGTGCCAGCAGTTCAGTAGGGTACGGCTACACCTTC. Translated, it gives CASSSVGYGYTF. This rearrangement joins TRBV2 to TRBJ1-2; no clear D. CDR1 SNHLY and CDR2 FYNNEI come from the germline V gene. Trimming cost V 5 bases and J 8 bases, with 12 bases left between them. The CDR3 has 12 amino acids.

The rearrangement uses TRBV28 and TRBJ2-5, with 7 bases that match TRBD2. The V gene end was trimmed by 0 bases and the J gene end by 9 bases; junction bases not matched to a gene: 7. This CDR3 spans 14 amino acids. The germline CDR1 and CDR2 sequences are MDHEN and SYDVKM. The CDR3 protein is CASSLWGGSKPQYF. Here the CDR3 DNA reads TGTGCCAGCAGTTTATGGGGAGGGAGTAAGCCCCAGTACTTC.

The chain uses TRBV9 and TRBJ2-5, with unresolved D. Germline V gene lookup returns CDR1 SGDLS and CDR2 YYNGEE. The CDR3 contains 14 residues. Trimming took 3 bases from V and 3 from J, leaving 12 bases between them. The CDR3 coding sequence is TGTGCCAGCAGCGCTCTCGGCAGAGAAGAGACCCAGTACTTC. This sequence encodes CASSALGREETQYF.

The chain employs TRBV5-4 and TRBJ2-6; possible D gene TRBD2, 5 bases. The CDR3 has 17 residues. The V and J ends lost 2 bases and 0 bases respectively, with 12 bases between them. CDR1 and CDR2 from the germline V gene are SGHNT and YYREEE (reference sequence). Here the CDR3 reads CASSFGGRSSGANVLTF. For the CDR3, the DNA is TGTGCCAGCAGCTTTGGAGGCAGGAGCTCTGGGGCCAACGTCCTGACTTTC.

The rearrangement joins TRBV7-2 to TRBJ2-1; TRBD2 agrees at 7 bases. Germline lookup yields CDR1 SGHTA and CDR2 FQGNSA. The CDR3 runs to 16 residues. The V and J ends lost 0 bases and 1 base, in that order; junction bases with no gene match: 3. The CDR3 protein is CASSLALGGSYNEQFF. CDR3 nucleotide sequence: TGTGCCAGCAGCTTAGCGTTGGGGGGGTCCTACAATGAGCAGTTCTTC.

The genes are TRBV7-2 and TRBJ2-7, with 8 bases aligning to TRBD2. Trimming took 5 bases from V and 6 from J; bases not matched to a gene: 3. Germline-derived CDR1 and CDR2 are SGHTA and FQGNSA. The CDR3 is 12 residues long. The DNA of the CDR3 is TGTGCCAGCAGCCCTCGGGGGGGCGAGCAGTACTTC. As protein: CASSPRGGEQYF.

V usage is TRBV5-1 and J usage is TRBJ2-2, with 11 nucleotides matching TRBD2. CDR1 SGHRS and CDR2 YFSETQ come from the germline V gene. V dropped 2 bases and J dropped 3; count of bases not matched to a gene: 3. The CDR3 is made up of 16 amino acids. The CDR3 nucleotides are TGCGCCAGCAGCTTTAAACTAGCGGGGGACACCGGGGAGCTGTTTTTT. This translates into CASSFKLAGDTGELFF.

The V call is TRBV5-6, the J call TRBJ2-5, with 10 bases fitting TRBD2. The germline CDR1 and CDR2 sequences are SGHDT and YYEEEE. With 1 base clipped from V and 5 bases from J, the junction kept 5 bases outside the gene matches. This CDR3 is built from 15 residues. The CDR3, as DNA: TGTGCCAGCAGCTTGAGCCTAGCGGGGGCGGAGACCCAGTACTTC. Its protein product is CASSLSLAGAETQYF.

This sequence joins TRBV18 and TRBJ2-7; 11 nucleotides agree with TRBD1. Trimming at V came to 4 bases and at J to 5 bases, leaving 7 bases not matched to a gene. Germline CDR1 and CDR2: KGHSH and LQKENI. The CDR3 sequence is 15 residues long. The CDR3 DNA follows: TGTGCCAGCTCACGACCCCGGACAGGGGGCCACGAGCAGTACTTC. Translation: CASSRPRTGGHEQYF.

The chain carries TRBV5-4 and TRBJ2-1; D possibly corresponds to TRBD2 (5 bases). This CDR3 has 15 residues. The V end lost 2 bases, the J end lost 8 bases, and 17 bases lay between the germline ends. From germline, CDR1 is SGHNT and CDR2 YYREEE (reference sequence). The CDR3 protein is CASSFPGPGSDEQFF. The CDR3 DNA follows: TGTGCCAGCAGCTTCCCGGGTCCGGGGAGCGATGAGCAGTTCTTC.

The genes are TRBV19 and TRBJ2-2; TRBD2 matches at 11 bases. CDR1 LNHDA and CDR2 SQIVND come from the germline V gene (reference sequence). V lost 6 bases, J lost 4 bases, and 19 bases stayed unmatched. The CDR3 runs 20 residues. CDR3 coding DNA: TGTGCCAGTAGGACACGACTAGCGGGACCGAGCTCGCTCAGCACCGGGGAGCTGTTTTTT. Translation: CASRTRLAGPSSLSTGELFF. The variable domain in full, completed from reference TRBV19 and TRBJ2-2, reads DGGITQSPKYLFRKEGQNVTLSCEQNLNHDAMYWYRQDPGQGLRLIYYSQIVNDFQKGDIAEGYSVSREKKESFPLTVTSAQKNPTAFYLCASRTRLAGPSSLSTGELFFGEGSRLTVL.

The chain carries TRBV11-3 and TRBJ2-7; no clear D. This CDR3 comprises 14 residues. Germline values: CDR1 SGHNT, CDR2 YENEEA. Trimming stripped 1 base from V and 3 bases from J, with 10 bases between. The CDR3 sequence: CASSLGWLLYEQYF. Written as DNA, the CDR3 is TGTGCCAGCAGCTTAGGCTGGCTTCTCTACGAGCAGTACTTC.

The rearrangement links TRBV28 to TRBJ1-2, with D unresolved. This CDR3 has 15 residues. The germline V gene encodes CDR1 MDHEN and CDR2 SYDVKM. Trimming took 6 bases from V and 4 from J, leaving 18 bases between them. The CDR3 DNA reads TGTGCCAGCAGACCCTACTTCGGGGAGATCTATGGCTACACCTTC. Translated, it gives CASRPYFGEIYGYTF.

The chain couples TRBV28 to TRBJ2-5; D is possibly TRBD2 (5 bases). The better agreement between TRBJ2-7 and the DNA end casts doubt on the J call. The CDR3 totals 11 residues. The V gene's germline CDR1 is MDHEN and CDR2 SYDVKM. The CDR3 protein is CASMEAYEQYF. DNA for the CDR3: TGTGCCAGCATGGAGGCCTACGAGCAGTACTTC.

CDR3 in DNA: TGTGCCAGCAGCGTAGATCAAAGCATCATCTCTGGGGCCAACGTCCTGACTTTC. It yields the protein CASSVDQSIISGANVLTF. The rearrangement links TRBV9 to TRBJ2-6; D is unclear. V was cut by 0 bases and J by 0 bases, with 13 bases left in between. The length of the CDR3 is 18 residues. CDR1 and CDR2 (germline): SGDLS, YYNGEE.

This chain joins TRBV5-4 and TRBJ1-2, with 7 bases identical to TRBD1. This CDR3 is built from 13 residues. J lost 4 bases, V lost 2 bases, and 2 bases had no gene match. The germline V gene has CDR1 SGHNT and CDR2 YYREEE (reference sequence). Here the CDR3 DNA reads TGTGCCAGCAGCTTCACAGGGGTCTATGGCTACACCTTC. This translates into CASSFTGVYGYTF.

This clone was recorded once. V is TRBV29-1 and J is TRBJ1-4; 9 positions match TRBD1. J gave up 3 bases and V 7 bases, and 6 bases lay outside the gene matches. CDR1 and CDR2 (germline): SQVTM, ANQGSEA. The CDR3 covers 14 residues. CDR3 nucleotides: TGCAGCGCTACAGGGGGCGCGGCTAATGAAAAACTGTTTTTT. Its protein is CSATGGAANEKLFF.